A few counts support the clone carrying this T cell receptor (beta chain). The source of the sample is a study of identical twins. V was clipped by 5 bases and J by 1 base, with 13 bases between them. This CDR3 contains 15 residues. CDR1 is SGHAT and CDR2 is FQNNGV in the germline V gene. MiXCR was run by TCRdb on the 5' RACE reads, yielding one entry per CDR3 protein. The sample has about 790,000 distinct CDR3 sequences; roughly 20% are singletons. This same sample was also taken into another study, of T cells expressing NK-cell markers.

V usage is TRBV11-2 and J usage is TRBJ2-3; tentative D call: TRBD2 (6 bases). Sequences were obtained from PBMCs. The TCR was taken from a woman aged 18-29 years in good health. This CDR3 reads CASSPVGGGTDTQYF. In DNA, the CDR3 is TGTGCCAGCAGCCCCGTGGGGGGAGGCACAGATACGCAGTATTTT.